This TCR beta chain was recorded in a study of T cell responses to AZD1222 COVID-19 vaccine. Study-level information: Timing groups of about 4 and about 12 weeks for second doses were pooled.

Turning to this clone: Antigen unknown.

Clones were read by immunoSEQ multiplex PCR, and TCRdb kept only the in-frame ones, dropping some. Of roughly 180,000 clones in the sample, roughly 94% were seen once. Study-level results: Possibly, clonal diversity was underestimated; donors were largely white British and included more females. The repertoires were collected only after the peak T cell response.

With 4 bases removed from V and 5 bases from J, the gap between germline ends came to 15 bases. The length of the CDR3 is 14 residues. In germline, CDR1 is SGHKS, CDR2 YYEKEE (reference sequence). The chain recombines TRBV5-5 with TRBJ1-2; D might be TRBD1 (6 bases). This specimen was peripheral blood, taken on day 0 of AZD1222 vaccination. This receptor was identified in an adult in good health. The DNA for the CDR3 is TGTGCCAGCAGCCGCGGGGGAGGGGGATATGGCTACACCTTC. Its protein product is CASSRGGGGYGYTF.